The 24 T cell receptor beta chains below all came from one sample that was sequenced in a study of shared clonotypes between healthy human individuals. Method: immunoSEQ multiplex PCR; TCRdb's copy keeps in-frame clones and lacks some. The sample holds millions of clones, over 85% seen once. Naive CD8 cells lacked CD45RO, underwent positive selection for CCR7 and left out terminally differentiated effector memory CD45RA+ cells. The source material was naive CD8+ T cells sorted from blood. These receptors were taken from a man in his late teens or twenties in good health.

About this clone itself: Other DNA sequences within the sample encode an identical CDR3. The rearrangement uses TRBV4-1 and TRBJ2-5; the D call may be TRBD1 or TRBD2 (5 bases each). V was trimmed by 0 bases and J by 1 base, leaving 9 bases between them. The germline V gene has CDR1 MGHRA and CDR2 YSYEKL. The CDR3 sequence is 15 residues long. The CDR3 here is CASSQDRGSQETQYF. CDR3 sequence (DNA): TGCGCCAGCAGCCAAGATCGGGGCAGCCAAGAGACCCAGTACTTC.

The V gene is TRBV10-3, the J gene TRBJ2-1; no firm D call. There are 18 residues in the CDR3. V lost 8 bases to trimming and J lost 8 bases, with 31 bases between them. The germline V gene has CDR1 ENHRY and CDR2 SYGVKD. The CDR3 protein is CAIRCVICAGRKKDEQFF. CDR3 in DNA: TGTGCCATCCGCTGCGTAATTTGTGCAGGTAGGAAGAAGGATGAGCAGTTCTTC.

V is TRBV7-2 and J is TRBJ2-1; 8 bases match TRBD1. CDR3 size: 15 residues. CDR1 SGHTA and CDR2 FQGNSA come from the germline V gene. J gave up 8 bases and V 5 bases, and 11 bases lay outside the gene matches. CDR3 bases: TGTGCCAGCAGCCGTGGACAGGGTCCAATTGATGAGCAGTTCTTC. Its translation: CASSRGQGPIDEQFF.

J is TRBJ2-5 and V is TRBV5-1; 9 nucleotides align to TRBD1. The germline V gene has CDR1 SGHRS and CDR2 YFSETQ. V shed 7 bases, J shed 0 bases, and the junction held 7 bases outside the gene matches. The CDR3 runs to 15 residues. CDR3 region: CASGSTGGDQETQYF. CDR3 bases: TGCGCCAGCGGATCTACAGGGGGCGACCAAGAGACCCAGTACTTC.

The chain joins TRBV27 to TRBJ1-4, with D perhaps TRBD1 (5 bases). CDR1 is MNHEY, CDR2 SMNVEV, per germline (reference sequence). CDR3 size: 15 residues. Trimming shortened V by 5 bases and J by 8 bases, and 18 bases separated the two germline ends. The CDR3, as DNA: TGTGCCAGCAGTCAGAAGGGACGCTGGTTGGAAAAACTGTTTTTT. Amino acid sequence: CASSQKGRWLEKLFF.

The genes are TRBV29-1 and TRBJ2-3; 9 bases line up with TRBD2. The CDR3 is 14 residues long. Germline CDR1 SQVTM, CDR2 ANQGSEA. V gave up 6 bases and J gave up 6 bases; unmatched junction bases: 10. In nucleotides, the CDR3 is TGCAGCGTAGTCTGGGGACTAGCCACGGATACGCAGTATTTT. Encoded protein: CSVVWGLATDTQYF.

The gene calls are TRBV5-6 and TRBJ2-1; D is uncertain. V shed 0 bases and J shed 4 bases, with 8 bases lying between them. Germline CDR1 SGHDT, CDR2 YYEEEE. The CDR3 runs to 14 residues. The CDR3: CASSLVPQYNEQFF. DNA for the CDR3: TGTGCCAGCAGCTTGGTCCCCCAATACAATGAGCAGTTCTTC.

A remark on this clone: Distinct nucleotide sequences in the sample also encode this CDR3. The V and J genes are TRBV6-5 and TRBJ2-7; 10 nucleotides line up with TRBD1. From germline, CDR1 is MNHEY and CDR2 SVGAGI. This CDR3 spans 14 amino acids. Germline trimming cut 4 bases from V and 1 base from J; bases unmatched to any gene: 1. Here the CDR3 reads CASSWTGGSYEQYF. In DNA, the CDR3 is TGTGCCAGCAGTTGGACAGGGGGGTCCTACGAGCAGTACTTC.

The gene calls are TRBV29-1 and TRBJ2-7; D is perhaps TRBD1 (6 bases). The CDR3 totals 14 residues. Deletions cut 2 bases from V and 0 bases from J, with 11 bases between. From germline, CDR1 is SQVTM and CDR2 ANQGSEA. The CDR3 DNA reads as TGCAGCGTTGAAAGTGAGGACAGCTCCTACGAGCAGTACTTC. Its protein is CSVESEDSSYEQYF.

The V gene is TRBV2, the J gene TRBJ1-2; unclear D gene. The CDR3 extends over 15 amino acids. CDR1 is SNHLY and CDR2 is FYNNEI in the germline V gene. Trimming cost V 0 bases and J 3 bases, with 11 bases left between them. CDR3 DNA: TGTGCCAGCAGTGAAGCGCCAGGCAGTTACTATGGCTACACCTTC. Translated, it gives CASSEAPGSYYGYTF.

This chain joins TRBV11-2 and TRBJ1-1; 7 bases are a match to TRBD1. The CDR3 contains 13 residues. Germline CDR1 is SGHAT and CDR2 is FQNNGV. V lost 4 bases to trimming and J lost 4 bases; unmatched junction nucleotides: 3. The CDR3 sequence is CASSYGTATEAFF. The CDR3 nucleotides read TGTGCCAGCAGCTACGGGACAGCCACTGAAGCTTTCTTT.

CDR3 protein: CASSHRDTAGYTF. CDR3 coding DNA: TGTGCCAGCAGCCACCGGGACACCGCTGGCTACACCTTC. The chain combines TRBV27 with TRBJ1-2; the D gene is possibly TRBD1 (6 bases). The CDR3 has 13 residues. The germline V gene encodes CDR1 MNHEY and CDR2 SMNVEV (reference sequence). Trimming took 6 bases from V and 7 from J, leaving 15 bases between them.

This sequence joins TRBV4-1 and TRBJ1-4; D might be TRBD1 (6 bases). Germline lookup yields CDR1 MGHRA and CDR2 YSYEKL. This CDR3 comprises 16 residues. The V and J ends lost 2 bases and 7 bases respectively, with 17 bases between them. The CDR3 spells CASSQRLGGGSEKLFF. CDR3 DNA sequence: TGCGCCAGCAGCCAAAGGTTGGGGGGCGGCAGTGAAAAACTGTTTTTT.

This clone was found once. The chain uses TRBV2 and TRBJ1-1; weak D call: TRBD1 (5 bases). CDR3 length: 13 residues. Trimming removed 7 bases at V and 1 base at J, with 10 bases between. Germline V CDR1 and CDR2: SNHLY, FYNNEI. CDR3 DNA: TGTGCCAGCACAGACAGTTGGAACACTGAAGCTTTCTTT. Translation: CASTDSWNTEAFF.

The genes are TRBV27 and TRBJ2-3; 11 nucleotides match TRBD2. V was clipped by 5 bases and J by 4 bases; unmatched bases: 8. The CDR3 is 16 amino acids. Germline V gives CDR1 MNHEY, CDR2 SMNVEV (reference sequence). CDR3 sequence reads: CASSIRGTSGPDTQYF. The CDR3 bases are TGTGCCAGCAGTATTAGGGGGACTAGCGGTCCAGATACGCAGTATTTT.

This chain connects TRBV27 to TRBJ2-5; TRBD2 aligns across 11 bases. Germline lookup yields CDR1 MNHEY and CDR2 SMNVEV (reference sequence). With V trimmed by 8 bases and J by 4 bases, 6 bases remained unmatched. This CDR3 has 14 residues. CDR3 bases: TGTGCCAGCGCCCCCGGACTAGCGGGAGAGACCCAGTACTTC. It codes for CASAPGLAGETQYF.

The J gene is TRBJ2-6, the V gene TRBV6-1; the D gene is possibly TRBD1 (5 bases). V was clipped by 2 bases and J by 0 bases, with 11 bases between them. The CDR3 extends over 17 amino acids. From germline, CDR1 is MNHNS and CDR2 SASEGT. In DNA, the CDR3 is TGTGCCAGCAGTGAAACGCAGGGATACTCTGGGGCCAACGTCCTGACTTTC. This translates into CASSETQGYSGANVLTF.

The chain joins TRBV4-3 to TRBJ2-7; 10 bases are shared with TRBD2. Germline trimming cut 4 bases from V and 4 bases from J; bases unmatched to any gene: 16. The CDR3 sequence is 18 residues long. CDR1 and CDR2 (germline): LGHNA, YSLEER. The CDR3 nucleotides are TGCGCCAGCAGCCCCGGGACTAGCGCCACTCTGGGGGGTTACGAGCAGTACTTC. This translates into CASSPGTSATLGGYEQYF.

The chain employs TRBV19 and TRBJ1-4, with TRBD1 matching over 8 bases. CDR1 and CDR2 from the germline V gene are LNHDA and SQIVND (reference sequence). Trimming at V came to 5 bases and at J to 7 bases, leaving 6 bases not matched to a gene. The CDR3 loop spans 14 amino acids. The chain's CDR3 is CASSHRGGSEKLFF. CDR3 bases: TGTGCCAGTAGTCACAGGGGGGGAAGTGAAAAACTGTTTTTT.

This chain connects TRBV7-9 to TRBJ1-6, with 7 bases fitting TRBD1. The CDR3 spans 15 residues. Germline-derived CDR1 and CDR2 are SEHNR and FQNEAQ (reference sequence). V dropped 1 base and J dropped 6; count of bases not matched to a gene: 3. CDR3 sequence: CASSLEGARNSPLHF. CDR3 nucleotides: TGTGCCAGCAGCTTAGAGGGGGCGCGTAATTCACCCCTCCACTTT.

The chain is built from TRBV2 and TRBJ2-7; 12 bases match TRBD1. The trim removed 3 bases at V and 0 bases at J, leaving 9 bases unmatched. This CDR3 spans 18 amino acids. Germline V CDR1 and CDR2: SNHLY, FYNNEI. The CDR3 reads CASSESGTGGSPSYEQYF. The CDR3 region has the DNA TGTGCCAGCAGTGAGTCCGGGACAGGGGGCAGCCCCTCCTACGAGCAGTACTTC.

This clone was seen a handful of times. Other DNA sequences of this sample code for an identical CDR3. The DNA of the CDR3 is TGTGCCAGCAGTTGGACAGGAGTTAATTCACCCCTCCACTTT. Encoded protein: CASSWTGVNSPLHF. The V and J genes are TRBV27 and TRBJ1-6; TRBD1 matches at 7 bases. V was clipped by 4 bases and J by 6 bases; unmatched bases: 3. Germline CDR1 MNHEY, CDR2 SMNVEV (reference sequence). The CDR3 is made up of 14 amino acids.

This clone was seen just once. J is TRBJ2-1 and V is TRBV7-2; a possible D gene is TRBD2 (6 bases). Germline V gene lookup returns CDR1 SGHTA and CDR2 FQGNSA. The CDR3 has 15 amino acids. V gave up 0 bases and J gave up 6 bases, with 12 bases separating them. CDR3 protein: CASSLAISGPNEQFF. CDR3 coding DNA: TGTGCCAGCAGCTTAGCGATAAGCGGGCCCAATGAGCAGTTCTTC.

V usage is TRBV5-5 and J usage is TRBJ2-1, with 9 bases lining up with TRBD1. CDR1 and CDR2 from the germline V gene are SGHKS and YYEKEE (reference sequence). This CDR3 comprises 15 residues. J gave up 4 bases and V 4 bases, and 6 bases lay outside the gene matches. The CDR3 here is CASSDGQGPYNEQFF. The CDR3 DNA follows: TGTGCCAGCAGCGATGGACAGGGGCCGTACAATGAGCAGTTCTTC.